This T cell receptor beta chain was sequenced in a study of identical twins (TCRdb year 2016). For the wider study: The study deep-sequenced TCR alpha and beta repertoires from monozygotic twins, unrelated adults of various ages and cord blood to test whether fetal clonotypes persist. To rule out contamination, replicate twin experiments were performed at different times with different library preparation protocols. Summary of the overall study and its limitations: Compared with coincidental sharing between unrelated individuals, out-of-frame TCR alpha sequences shared between twins had an excess of sequences with low generation probability. In monozygotic twins, out-of-frame TCR alpha sharing was systematically underestimated by recombination models, although the models agreed with sharing between unrelated individuals. Fewer insertions were carried by abundant cord blood beta clonotypes, a similar but weaker trend appeared in young adult naive repertoires, and no such trend appeared in memory repertoires. The excess sharing between twins in beta out-of-frame sequences was weaker because fewer shared sequences reduced the signal-to-noise ratio. Invariant T cells such as MAIT and iNKT could partly confound zero-insertion analyses, although diverse VJ usage argued against such confounding for most clonotypes. Because the same donors could not be followed over many years, conclusions were based on cross-sectional statistical analysis.

A remark on this clonotype: It lacks a known antigen. No base qualities exist here, and no much larger clone lies one base off it.

From the cysteine through the phenylalanine, the CDR3 covers 16 amino acids. Only CDR3 DNA is held: 48 bases, read in frame from base 1. Looking up the germline V gene (reference sequence) yields CDR1 DFQATT and CDR2 SNEGSKA. The V end gives up 6 bases and the J end 1 base, leaving 13 bases in the junction not matched to a gene. Every donor in the study was a healthy Caucasian. The twin cohort consisted of three pairs of female monozygotic twins, all aged roughly 18 to 29 years. Positive isolation kits from Invitrogen were used to isolate the CD4+ and CD8+ T cell populations. Preparation of the library involved 5' RACE. The sample was run on an Illumina HiSeq 2000. Template switching introduced a universal primer binding site; the final cDNA contained a unique molecular identifier, enabling accurate counting of TCR cDNA molecules. Specific primers in the conserved constant-segment region were used to synthesize first-strand cDNA for TCR alpha and beta chains. Each cDNA library was double barcoded, with a SMART-Mk sample barcode plus Illumina barcodes, to control for contamination. TruSeq adapter sequences along with Illumina sample barcodes were introduced in two successive PCR steps. Sequencing of the TCR alpha and beta cDNA libraries was done on the Illumina HiSeq platform using custom primers. Per the source publication's procedure: Unique molecular identifiers were extracted from raw reads with MiGEC, and CDR3 positions were determined with MiXCR. For each individual, recombination models were inferred using an EM algorithm with the repgenHMM and IGoR tools. The analysis of shared clonotypes was done with the tcR package in R, with sharing normalized by the product of cloneset sizes. To study raw recombination without the effects of thymic and clonal selection, out-of-frame nonproductive sequences were analyzed. TCRdb's own reprocessing of the public reads used fastp at Q25 and MiXCR and kept productive beta chains. Rows merge per CDR3 protein into single entries with the most common DNA and genes. These V and J calls originate from TCRdb's pipeline instead of the authors' own analysis. The table for this sample lists hundreds of thousands of distinct CDR3 sequences; 24% of them were counted only once. The ten most abundant clones make up 2.9% of the sample.

This sample was shared with a second study, whose subject was T cells expressing NK-cell markers. The second paper states: In sorted CD3+CD56+NKG2C+, CD3+CD56+NKG2C- and CD3+CD56-NKG2C+ T-cell subsets from 7 or 8 donors, TCR beta-chain repertoires were profiled. Among the eight sequenced donors, only one was HCMV-seronegative, while the other seven were HCMV-seropositive. In several experiments an anti-gammadeltaTCR antibody was added to restrict sorting to alphabetaTCR-expressing T cells. For more than 5 donors, the dominant CD3+CD56+NKG2C+ clonotypes were among the top 10 CD8+ clonotypes and accounted for roughly 1.0-7.5% of CD8+ T cells. Those dominant clonotypes were again the most abundant among CD3+CD56-NKG2C+ cells in a handful of donors, at about 28.3-60.1%. It remained unclear whether the expanded NKG2C-expressing T cell clones were specific for HCMV antigens. Randomly selected healthy volunteers, three men and five women, were used as the eight sequenced donors. A commercial ELISA kit detecting HCMV-specific IgG in serum was used to determine HCMV serostatus. Reads were demultiplexed and grouped by UMI with MIGEC, and clonotypes were assembled and quantified with MiTCR. To exclude erroneous sequences, only TCR cDNA sequences supported by at least two reads were retained. Downstream repertoire analysis used the tcR package, and clonotypes were matched across fractions by CDR3 nucleotide sequence plus V segment. VDJmatch was used to annotate antigen specificity against VDJdb, with one amino acid substitution allowed in CDR3.

Sample: CD4+ T cells sorted from blood. In this chain, TRBV20-1 is recombined with TRBJ2-3, with TRBD1 matching 7 junction bases. The source is a woman between 18 and 29 years old in good health. Here is the DNA: TGCAGTGCCGCTTATCACAGGGGAGCGGGCACAGATACGCAGTATTTT. Its protein reads: CSAAYHRGAGTDTQYF.